These 28 T cell receptor beta chains were sequenced from one sample in a study of OX40 agonist ivuxolimab in advanced cancers. Data came from immunoSEQ multiplex PCR; TCRdb stores just in-frame clones and leaves some out. This table has fewer than 85,000 clones, approximately 90% appearing once. The starting material was CD4+ or CD8+ T cells sorted from blood, obtained in a trial of the OX40 agonist ivuxolimab. The receptor source for this set is an adult with an advanced solid tumor such as melanoma, head and neck, liver or kidney cancer.

This chain uses TRBV13 with TRBJ2-1, with 12 bases lining up with TRBD1. J was trimmed by 7 bases and V by 3 bases; bases with no gene match: 4. Germline V gives CDR1 PRHDT, CDR2 FYEKMQ (reference sequence). This CDR3 has 15 amino acids. Here the CDR3 reads CASSFGTGGYNEQFF. The CDR3 coding sequence is TGTGCCAGCAGCTTCGGGACAGGGGGCTATAATGAGCAGTTCTTC.

This chain joins TRBV4-1 and TRBJ1-5, with no clear D. The CDR3 consists of 14 residues. Germline CDR1 and CDR2: MGHRA and YSYEKL. The ends were cut back, 1 base at V and 4 bases at J, with 8 bases in the middle. The CDR3 sequence is CASSQVGRNQPQHF. CDR3 DNA sequence: TGCGCCAGCAGCCAAGTAGGGAGAAATCAGCCCCAGCATTTT.

CDR3 DNA: TGTGCCTGGAGTCGCGGGGACGGGGCCAACGTCCTGACTTTC. It encodes CAWSRGDGANVLTF. This chain joins TRBV30 and TRBJ2-6, with TRBD2 as a possible D gene (6 bases). Germline V gene lookup returns CDR1 GTSNPN and CDR2 SVGIG (reference sequence). The CDR3 is made up of 14 amino acids. The V and J ends lost 2 bases and 4 bases respectively, with 9 bases between them.

This chain joins TRBV4-1 and TRBJ2-7; perhaps TRBD1 as D (5 bases). CDR3 length equals 14 residues. Germline assignment: CDR1 MGHRA and CDR2 YSYEKL. Deletions cut 1 base from V and 4 bases from J, with 11 bases between. The CDR3 sequence is CASSQGAQAYEQYF. The CDR3 DNA is TGCGCCAGCAGCCAAGGAGCACAGGCTTACGAGCAGTACTTC.

V gene TRBV6-1 combines with J gene TRBJ1-2, with TRBD1 matching over 8 bases. The CDR3 loop spans 18 amino acids. V was clipped by 3 bases and J by 4 bases; unmatched bases: 16. Per the germline V gene, CDR1 is MNHNS and CDR2 is SASEGT. In DNA form, the CDR3 reads TGTGCCAGCAGTGATATCCAGGGGGCGAAGTTAAGTCTCTATGGCTACACCTTC. It encodes CASSDIQGAKLSLYGYTF.

This clone has just one count. The chain combines TRBV30 with TRBJ2-3; 7 positions match TRBD2. V lost 3 bases and J lost 2; bases outside the gene matches: 11. Germline V gene lookup returns CDR1 GTSNPN and CDR2 SVGIG (reference sequence). This CDR3 is 16 amino acids long. The CDR3 sequence: CAWRTGTNLLTDTQYF. The DNA for the CDR3 is TGTGCCTGGAGGACCGGGACTAACCTGCTCACAGATACGCAGTATTTT.

The gene calls are TRBV5-4 and TRBJ2-7, with 11 bases matching TRBD2. With V trimmed by 4 bases and J by 1 base, 7 bases remained unmatched. The germline CDR1 and CDR2 sequences are SGHNT and YYREEE (reference sequence). The CDR3 loop spans 16 amino acids. The CDR3 nucleotides are TGTGCCAGCAGCGGCGCAGGGACTAGCGGATCCTACGAGCAGTACTTC. Translation gives CASSGAGTSGSYEQYF.

The chain employs TRBV14 and TRBJ2-7; possibly TRBD2 for D (5 bases). The CDR3 has 12 residues. From germline, CDR1 is SGHDN and CDR2 FVKESK. The germline V and J ends were trimmed by 4 bases and 3 bases, with 7 bases remaining between them. CDR3 coding DNA: TGTGCCAGCAGCCCTCGGGGCTACGAGCAGTACTTC. Residues: CASSPRGYEQYF.

This clone was found once. This chain links TRBV7-9 with TRBJ2-7, with 7 nucleotides matching TRBD2. With 11 bases clipped from V and 3 bases from J, the junction kept 7 bases outside the gene matches. Looked up from germline, CDR1 is SEHNR and CDR2 is FQNEAQ (reference sequence). The CDR3 consists of 12 residues. In DNA, the CDR3 is TGTGCCGGGAGCGGGGCGCACTACGAGCAGTACTTC. This gives the protein CAGSGAHYEQYF. The full variable domain, completed using reference TRBV7-9 and TRBJ2-7, is DTGVSQNPRHKITKRGQNVTFRCDPISEHNRLYWYRQTLGQGPEFLTYFQNEAQLEKSRLLSDRFSAERPKGSFSTLEIQRTEQGDSAMYLCAGSGAHYEQYFGPGTRLTVT.

The chain has TRBV5-1 and TRBJ2-7; TRBD2 matches at 7 bases. CDR3 length: 13 residues. CDR1 SGHRS and CDR2 YFSETQ come from the germline V gene. V gave up 4 bases and J gave up 3 bases; unmatched junction bases: 4. In DNA, the CDR3 is TGCGCCAGCAGCCCCGGGGACTACTACGAGCAGTACTTC. This gives the protein CASSPGDYYEQYF.

The CDR3 protein is CASTGSYNEQFF. The CDR3 DNA is TGTGCCAGCACTGGCTCCTACAATGAGCAGTTCTTC. This rearrangement joins TRBV6-5 to TRBJ2-1; D unclear. V lost 7 bases to trimming and J lost 0 bases, with 4 bases between them. The CDR3 has 12 amino acids. The germline V gene encodes CDR1 MNHEY and CDR2 SVGAGI.

CDR3 DNA sequence: TGTGCCAGTAGTATCGAGGAGGGGATATATGGAACCTACAATGAGCAGTTCTTC. Translating it yields CASSIEEGIYGTYNEQFF. The chain links TRBV19 to TRBJ2-1, with D possibly matching TRBD2 (6 bases). V was pared by 3 bases and J by 2 bases, with 20 bases between. This CDR3 contains 18 residues. The germline CDR1 and CDR2 sequences are LNHDA and SQIVND (reference sequence).

The chain uses TRBV27 and TRBJ1-2; 9 bases match TRBD1. The CDR3 has 14 residues. Germline trimming cut 5 bases from V and 3 bases from J; bases unmatched to any gene: 4. Germline V gene lookup returns CDR1 MNHEY and CDR2 SMNVEV (reference sequence). The CDR3 DNA follows: TGTGCCAGCAGTGGGACAGGGAAATACTATGGCTACACCTTC. It specifies CASSGTGKYYGYTF.

V and J are TRBV6-5 and TRBJ1-3; a weak D match, TRBD1 (5 bases). Trimming removed 8 bases from V and 0 bases from J, with 8 bases in between. Germline V gene lookup returns CDR1 MNHEY and CDR2 SVGAGI. The CDR3 length is 13 residues. The CDR3, as DNA: TGTGCCAGCCGGGGGGGCTCTGGAAACACCATATATTTT. It is translated as CASRGGSGNTIYF.

The chain uses TRBV2 and TRBJ1-2; possible D gene TRBD1, 6 bases. V was cut by 8 bases and J by 3 bases, with 13 bases left in between. This CDR3 region has 13 residues. Germline-derived CDR1 and CDR2 are SNHLY and FYNNEI. This chain's CDR3 is CASFWTAHYGYTF. CDR3 in DNA: TGTGCCAGCTTCTGGACAGCACACTATGGCTACACCTTC. The whole variable domain, filled in from reference TRBV2 and TRBJ1-2, reads EPEVTQTPSHQVTQMGQEVILRCVPISNHLYFYWYRQILGQKVEFLVSFYNNEISEKSEIFDDQFSVERPDGSNFTLKIRSTKLEDSAMYFCASFWTAHYGYTFGSGTRLTVV.

Only one count was recorded for this clone. J is TRBJ1-6 and V is TRBV6-5; no clear D. Germline-derived CDR1 and CDR2 are MNHEY and SVGAGI. This CDR3 has 15 amino acids. The V end was cut by 0 bases, the J end by 7 bases, with 10 bases between. In DNA form, the CDR3 reads TGTGCCAGCAGTTACTCGGGGTTAGGAAATTCACCCCTCCACTTT. It codes for CASSYSGLGNSPLHF.

The V and J genes are TRBV19 and TRBJ1-5; perhaps TRBD1 as D (6 bases). Per the germline V gene, CDR1 is LNHDA and CDR2 is SQIVND (reference sequence). The CDR3 totals 14 residues. Trimming left V 7 bases short and J 7 bases short, with 17 bases between. CDR3: CASNQGYLGQPQHF. The CDR3, as DNA: TGTGCCAGTAATCAGGGGTACTTGGGGCAGCCCCAGCATTTT. Full variable domain (remainder filled in from reference TRBV19 and TRBJ1-5): DGGITQSPKYLFRKEGQNVTLSCEQNLNHDAMYWYRQDPGQGLRLIYYSQIVNDFQKGDIAEGYSVSREKKESFPLTVTSAQKNPTAFYLCASNQGYLGQPQHFGDGTRLSIL.

The chain recombines TRBV6-6 with TRBJ2-5, with TRBD2 identical over 9 bases. Germline V lookup: CDR1 MNHNY, CDR2 SVGAGI (reference sequence). This CDR3 comprises 15 residues. Trimming took 8 bases from V and 5 from J; bases not matched to a gene: 12. Here the CDR3 DNA reads TGTGCCAGCGGCCTAGCGGGAAAGATGGGCGAGACCCAGTACTTC. It codes for CASGLAGKMGETQYF.

This sequence joins TRBV5-1 and TRBJ1-2; possible D gene TRBD1, 5 bases. Germline V gene lookup returns CDR1 SGHRS and CDR2 YFSETQ. The CDR3 contains 11 residues. V gave up 4 bases and J gave up 5 bases, with 6 bases separating them. CDR3 in amino acids: CASSPGYGYTF. In DNA form, the CDR3 reads TGCGCCAGCAGCCCAGGGTATGGCTACACCTTC. The complete variable domain, with remaining parts taken from reference TRBV5-1 and TRBJ1-2, reads KAGVTQTPRYLIKTRGQQVTLSCSPISGHRSVSWYQQTPGQGLQFLFEYFSETQRNKGNFPGRFSGRQFSNSRSEMNVSTLELGDSALYLCASSPGYGYTFGSGTRLTVV.

This clone was detected only once. This chain joins TRBV4-2 and TRBJ2-3; D is perhaps TRBD1 (7 bases). Trimming took 0 bases from V and 3 from J, leaving 13 bases between them. The CDR3 runs to 16 residues. Germline lookup yields CDR1 LGHNA and CDR2 YNFKEQ. The CDR3, as DNA: TGTGCCAGCAGCCAAGAGCGTGCAGGGGGGACAGATACGCAGTATTTT. As protein: CASSQERAGGTDTQYF.

The V gene is TRBV19, the J gene TRBJ1-4; 7 nucleotides agree with TRBD1. Germline CDR1 reads LNHDA; CDR2 reads SQIVND (reference sequence). The V and J ends lost 7 bases and 7 bases, in that order; junction bases with no gene match: 6. This CDR3 region has 13 residues. CDR3 residues: CASNRGSTEKLFF. CDR3 DNA sequence: TGTGCCAGTAACAGGGGAAGTACTGAAAAACTGTTTTTT.

This chain joins TRBV27 and TRBJ2-3; D is perhaps TRBD2 (5 bases). V shed 6 bases and J shed 1 base, with 14 bases lying between them. Looked up from germline, CDR1 is MNHEY and CDR2 is SMNVEV (reference sequence). The CDR3 sequence is 15 residues long. CDR3 sequence: CASSTGFGGTDTQYF. The CDR3 DNA reads TGTGCCAGCAGCACGGGATTTGGGGGCACAGATACGCAGTATTTT.

This chain joins TRBV30 and TRBJ2-1; 10 nucleotides agree with TRBD2. From germline, CDR1 is GTSNPN and CDR2 SVGIG (reference sequence). CDR3 length: 16 amino acids. Trimming removed 3 bases from V and 9 bases from J; junction bases left unmatched: 14. The CDR3 sequence: CAWRGVGTSVYTEQFF. The DNA for the CDR3 is TGTGCCTGGAGGGGGGTCGGGACTAGCGTTTATACTGAGCAGTTCTTC.

This clone occurred a few times. The rearrangement joins TRBV27 to TRBJ2-1; TRBD2 is a possible D gene (6 bases). This CDR3 is built from 13 residues. Trimming pared 3 bases from V and 9 bases from J, leaving 12 bases between. Germline V gives CDR1 MNHEY, CDR2 SMNVEV (reference sequence). The CDR3 here is CASSFGSAAEQFF. The CDR3 nucleotides read TGTGCCAGCAGTTTCGGGAGTGCAGCTGAGCAGTTCTTC.

The rearrangement uses TRBV4-1 and TRBJ2-1; D is unclear. Germline V gene sequence: CDR1 MGHRA, CDR2 YSYEKL. The length of the CDR3 is 12 residues. Trimming left V 0 bases short and J 9 bases short, with 6 bases between. DNA of the CDR3: TGCGCCAGCAGCCAAGACGCCCCTGAGCAGTTCTTC. Its translation is CASSQDAPEQFF.

V usage is TRBV9 and J usage is TRBJ2-7; a weak D match, TRBD2 (5 bases). The CDR3 has 13 residues. The germline V gene encodes CDR1 SGDLS and CDR2 YYNGEE. V shed 3 bases and J shed 3 bases, with 10 bases lying between them. This CDR3 is CASSGTGDYEQYF. CDR3 in DNA: TGTGCCAGCAGCGGGACTGGTGACTACGAGCAGTACTTC.

V is TRBV27 and J is TRBJ2-3; the D is unclear. With 3 bases removed from V and 0 bases from J, the gap between germline ends came to 7 bases. The CDR3 extends over 14 amino acids. Germline V gives CDR1 MNHEY, CDR2 SMNVEV (reference sequence). Here the CDR3 reads CASSFYRSTDTQYF. The CDR3 region has the DNA TGTGCCAGCAGTTTTTATAGGAGCACAGATACGCAGTATTTT.

This rearrangement joins TRBV19 to TRBJ1-1; the D is unclear. The CDR3 is 12 amino acids. CDR1 and CDR2 (germline): LNHDA, SQIVND (reference sequence). V lost 7 bases to trimming and J lost 5 bases, with 11 bases between them. In DNA, the CDR3 is TGTGCCAGTATTGTTGGGTTTACTGAAGCTTTCTTT. Its protein is CASIVGFTEAFF. Supplemented by reference TRBV19 and TRBJ1-1, the full variable domain reads DGGITQSPKYLFRKEGQNVTLSCEQNLNHDAMYWYRQDPGQGLRLIYYSQIVNDFQKGDIAEGYSVSREKKESFPLTVTSAQKNPTAFYLCASIVGFTEAFFGQGTRLTVV.